The 27 T cell receptor beta chains listed next were all sequenced from one sample in a study of T-cell reconstitution after alpha-beta-depleted transplantation in children. TCRbeta library construction was performed incorporating unique molecular identifiers. TCRdb re-derived calls from the PCR reads in MiXCR, one entry per CDR3 protein. In the table there are 550,000 to 600,000 distinct CDR3 sequences, 23% of which are singletons. The sample consisted of PBMCs, mostly from graft donor cells, taken 360 days after TCRalphabeta/CD19-depleted stem cell transplant. These receptors all come from a boy less than two years old who had a stem cell transplant for acute myeloid leukemia, so the T cells may come from the graft donor.

This clonotype has ten or more counts. V is TRBV12-3 or TRBV12-4 and J is TRBJ2-3, with a tentative D call TRBD1 (5 bases). The CDR3 extends over 16 amino acids. Trimming removed 5 bases from V and 3 bases from J, with 18 bases in between. CDR3 nucleotides: TGTGCCAGCAGTCTTGGGCCAGGGTTGGGAACAGATACGCAGTATTTT. Translation gives CASSLGPGLGTDTQYF.

This clonotype occurred many times. The genes are TRBV7-9 and TRBJ2-1; TRBD2 is a possible D gene (6 bases). Trimming took 4 bases from V and 4 from J, leaving 14 bases between them. Germline values: CDR1 SEHNR, CDR2 FQNEAQ (reference sequence). This CDR3 region has 15 residues. The chain's CDR3 is CASSSQWGVYNEQFF. CDR3 nucleotide sequence: TGTGCCAGCAGCTCCCAGTGGGGGGTATACAATGAGCAGTTCTTC.

This chain links TRBV24-1 with TRBJ2-2; 8 bases agree with TRBD1. Trimming cost V 4 bases and J 5 bases; bases outside gene matches: 5. Germline CDR1 reads KGHDR; CDR2 reads SFDVKD. There are 15 residues in the CDR3. CDR3 sequence (DNA): TGTGCCACCAGTGAGGACAGGGCGGATACCGGGGAGCTGTTTTTT. It codes for CATSEDRADTGELFF.

This clonotype was recorded a few times. One base away lies a much larger clone, so this may be a sequencing read error. The V call is TRBV5-1, the J call TRBJ2-1; TRBD1 or TRBD2 may be the D gene (5 bases each). Trimming cost V 0 bases and J 2 bases, with 9 bases left between them. The germline CDR1 and CDR2 sequences are SGHRS and YFSETQ. This CDR3 region has 15 residues. The CDR3 protein is CASSLGEGPYNEQFF. In DNA, the CDR3 is TGCGCCAGCAGCTTGGGAGAGGGACCCTACAATGAGCAGTTCTTC.

This clonotype was counted at least ten times. This chain joins TRBV12-3 or TRBV12-4 and TRBJ1-1, with 7 bases identical to TRBD1. The trim removed 4 bases at V and 1 base at J, leaving 3 bases unmatched. The CDR3 has 14 residues. CDR3 bases: TGTGCCAGCAGTTCGGGACAGAGGAACACTGAAGCTTTCTTT. It is translated as CASSSGQRNTEAFF.

This clonotype showed up just a few times. The genes are TRBV6-1 and TRBJ2-6; D might be TRBD1 or TRBD2, each matching 5 bases. The CDR3 extends over 18 amino acids. V was trimmed by 5 bases and J by 1 base, leaving 18 bases between them. The germline gives CDR1 MNHNS, CDR2 SASEGT. CDR3 amino acids: CASSQLGVSLSGANVLTF. The DNA for the CDR3 is TGTGCCAGCAGTCAACTGGGGGTCTCCCTATCTGGGGCCAACGTCCTGACTTTC.

V usage is TRBV6-2 or TRBV6-3 and J usage is TRBJ2-5; D not resolved. The germline CDR1 and CDR2 sequences are MNHEY and SVGEGT. V was trimmed by 6 bases and J by 5 bases, leaving 10 bases between them. This CDR3 comprises 12 residues. The CDR3 region has the DNA TGTGCCAGCAGCCACGTAAAGGAGACCCAGTACTTC. Its protein product is CASSHVKETQYF.

This clonotype was seen ten or more times. The chain carries TRBV12-3 or TRBV12-4 and TRBJ2-7; no reliable D call. The V and J ends lost 6 bases and 6 bases respectively, with 15 bases between them. The length of the CDR3 is 13 residues. Written as DNA, the CDR3 is TGTGCCAGCAGGGAAGCCCGGAGCCTCGAGCAGTACTTC. Translating it yields CASREARSLEQYF.

This rearrangement joins TRBV4-3 to TRBJ2-5; no definite D call. In germline, CDR1 is LGHNA, CDR2 YSLEER. The CDR3 runs 16 residues. Trimming shortened V by 1 base and J by 2 bases, and 14 bases separated the two germline ends. For the CDR3, the DNA is TGCGCCAGCAGCCAAGCTAAATGCAGCAGACAAGAGACCCAGTACTTC. Protein product: CASSQAKCSRQETQYF.

This clonotype showed up many times. The rearrangement uses TRBV29-1 and TRBJ2-5; 7 bases agree with TRBD1. V was clipped by 6 bases and J by 5 bases; unmatched bases: 12. The CDR3 has 14 residues. Germline V gene sequence: CDR1 SQVTM, CDR2 ANQGSEA. CDR3 residues: CSVAPTGNGETQYF. CDR3 coding DNA: TGCAGCGTAGCTCCGACAGGGAACGGGGAGACCCAGTACTTC.

This clonotype was counted between two and nine times. The chain joins TRBV7-9 to TRBJ2-1; D remains ambiguous. The ends were cut back, 8 bases at V and 0 bases at J, with 17 bases in the middle. The germline CDR1 and CDR2 sequences are SEHNR and FQNEAQ (reference sequence). This CDR3 region has 16 residues. The CDR3 protein is CASPKPDESSYNEQFF. The CDR3 nucleotides are TGTGCCAGCCCTAAACCGGACGAAAGCTCCTACAATGAGCAGTTCTTC.

This clonotype was observed at least ten times. The CDR3 reads CSVRAGDSPLHF. For the CDR3, the DNA is TGCAGCGTTAGGGCAGGCGATTCACCCCTCCACTTT. The rearrangement uses TRBV29-1 and TRBJ1-6; D is undetermined. The germline CDR1 and CDR2 sequences are SQVTM and ANQGSEA. Trimming took off 5 bases at V and 8 bases at J, with 10 bases between the two ends. CDR3 size: 12 residues.

For the CDR3, the DNA is TGTGCCAGCAGGTCAGGGATCACAGATACGCAGTATTTT. As protein: CASRSGITDTQYF. The chain couples TRBV28 to TRBJ2-3, with D maybe TRBD1 (5 bases). CDR1 is MDHEN and CDR2 is SYDVKM in the germline V gene. The CDR3 runs to 13 residues. The V end was cut by 6 bases, the J end by 2 bases, with 9 bases between.

Many counts were recorded for this clonotype. V gene TRBV20-1 combines with J gene TRBJ2-2; 8 bases are a match to TRBD2. The CDR3 has 16 amino acids. The junction had 6 bases not matched to a gene; V was cut back by 0 bases and J by 3 bases. Germline V gives CDR1 DFQATT, CDR2 SNEGSKA (reference sequence). CDR3 sequence (DNA): TGCAGTGCTAGAGACCTCGGGGGGGGTGACACCGGGGAGCTGTTTTTT. It is translated as CSARDLGGGDTGELFF.

This chain joins TRBV29-1 and TRBJ2-5, with TRBD1 matching 7 bases. The CDR3 totals 13 residues. The germline V gene has CDR1 SQVTM and CDR2 ANQGSEA. CDR3 protein: CSLSQGEWETQYF. The CDR3 nucleotides are TGCAGTCTGTCTCAGGGGGAGTGGGAGACCCAGTACTTC.

The CDR3: CASRDGTGGVQETQYF. The CDR3 nucleotides are TGTGCCAGCAGGGACGGGACAGGGGGCGTCCAAGAGACCCAGTACTTC. The chain employs TRBV7-9 and TRBJ2-5; 12 bases agree with TRBD1. CDR3 length: 16 amino acids. In germline, CDR1 is SEHNR, CDR2 FQNEAQ (reference sequence). With V trimmed by 6 bases and J by 1 base, 6 bases remained unmatched.

This chain connects TRBV12-3 or TRBV12-4 to TRBJ1-1; possible D gene TRBD1, 5 bases. This CDR3 has 15 amino acids. V gave up 1 base and J gave up 7 bases, with 16 bases separating them. CDR3 DNA sequence: TGTGCCAGCAGTTTAGGGGGAGGGGCAGGGAGTGAAGCTTTCTTT. Translated: CASSLGGGAGSEAFF.

The chain's CDR3 is CASSAAGTGSDTIYF. The CDR3 coding sequence is TGTGCCAGCAGCGCGGCCGGGACAGGGAGCGACACCATATATTTT. The chain couples TRBV7-7 to TRBJ1-3, with 9 bases aligning to TRBD1. V shed 5 bases and J 8 bases; nucleotides not matched to a gene: 10. The CDR3 spans 15 residues. The V gene's germline CDR1 is SSHAT and CDR2 FNYEAQ (reference sequence). Variable domain in full (rest from reference TRBV7-7 and TRBJ1-3): GAGVSQSPRYKVTKRGQDVTLRCDPISSHATLYWYQQALGQGPEFLTYFNYEAQPDKSGLPSDRFSAERPEGSISTLTIQRTEQRDSAMYRCASSAAGTGSDTIYFGEGSWLTVV.

This clonotype showed up just once. One end of the junction does not line up with germline, which may come from a read error. The chain joins TRBV7-9 to TRBJ2-3; D call uncertain. The germline CDR1 and CDR2 sequences are SEHNR and FQNEAQ (reference sequence). This CDR3 has 14 residues. The CDR3 DNA follows: TGTGCCAGCAGCTTAGATGCCAGCACAGATGCGCAGTATTTT. The encoded protein is CASSLDASTDAQYF. Full variable domain (remainder filled in from reference TRBV7-9 and TRBJ2-3): DTGVSQNPRHKITKRGQNVTFRCDPISEHNRLYWYRQTLGQGPEFLTYFQNEAQLEKSRLLSDRFSAERPKGSFSTLEIQRTEQGDSAMYLCASSLDASTDAQYFGPGTRLTVL.

The gene calls are TRBV6-5 and TRBJ2-5; 10 bases are shared with TRBD2. V dropped 2 bases and J dropped 4; count of bases not matched to a gene: 7. The CDR3 runs to 16 residues. Germline V gene sequence: CDR1 MNHEY, CDR2 SVGAGI. DNA of the CDR3: TGTGCCAGCAGTTACGAGAGCGGGGGGGTCTCAGAGACCCAGTACTTC. As protein: CASSYESGGVSETQYF.

The V gene is TRBV12-3 or TRBV12-4, the J gene TRBJ2-1; 7 nucleotides align to TRBD1. This CDR3 region has 16 residues. V was pared by 5 bases and J by 2 bases, with 9 bases of the junction left unmatched. CDR3 sequence (DNA): TGTGCCAGCAGTCTTCACAGGGGATTCGCCTACAATGAGCAGTTCTTC. This sequence encodes CASSLHRGFAYNEQFF.

The V call is TRBV6-5, the J call TRBJ2-2; D gene uncertain. Trimming shortened V by 2 bases and J by 5 bases, and 9 bases separated the two germline ends. The germline CDR1 and CDR2 sequences are MNHEY and SVGAGI. There are 14 residues in the CDR3. The CDR3 sequence is CASSYPSQTGELFF. DNA of the CDR3: TGTGCCAGCAGTTACCCATCGCAGACCGGGGAGCTGTTTTTT.

This clonotype was seen a few times. V and J are TRBV6-1 and TRBJ1-2, with unresolved D. The CDR3 runs to 13 residues. Germline V gene lookup returns CDR1 MNHNS and CDR2 SASEGT. V shed 7 bases and J shed 4 bases, with 13 bases lying between them. This CDR3 reads CASTPKGPYGYTF. CDR3 bases: TGTGCCAGCACTCCTAAAGGGCCCTATGGCTACACCTTC.

This chain links TRBV7-3 with TRBJ2-3; 13 nucleotides match TRBD2. Germline-derived CDR1 and CDR2 are SGHTA and FQGTGA. The CDR3 has 17 residues. Trimming at V came to 5 bases and at J to 4 bases, leaving 9 bases not matched to a gene. CDR3 region: CASSPGLAGTLADTQYF. CDR3 in DNA: TGTGCCAGCAGCCCGGGACTAGCGGGGACCCTCGCAGATACGCAGTATTTT.

This clonotype was counted many times. The chain carries TRBV20-1 and TRBJ1-2; possibly TRBD1 for D (5 bases). The CDR3 is 13 residues long. Deletions cut 5 bases from V and 6 bases from J, with 16 bases between. Germline V CDR1 and CDR2: DFQATT, SNEGSKA (reference sequence). The CDR3 loop reads CSAVISGSNGYTF. CDR3 bases: TGCAGTGCTGTAATATCAGGGTCGAATGGCTACACCTTC.

Many counts were recorded for this clonotype. The chain joins TRBV20-1 to TRBJ2-3; a possible D gene is TRBD2 (6 bases). Germline V gene sequence: CDR1 DFQATT, CDR2 SNEGSKA (reference sequence). The V end lost 5 bases, the J end lost 1 base, and 13 bases lay between the germline ends. CDR3 length equals 14 residues. CDR3 in amino acids: CSAEWGVGTDTQYF. For the CDR3, the DNA is TGCAGTGCTGAATGGGGGGTAGGCACAGATACGCAGTATTTT.

The sample holds a few counts of this clonotype. The chain combines TRBV20-1 with TRBJ1-2; TRBD1 agrees at 9 bases. Germline V gives CDR1 DFQATT, CDR2 SNEGSKA (reference sequence). The junction had 3 bases not matched to a gene; V was cut back by 0 bases and J by 7 bases. This CDR3 comprises 13 residues. CDR3 protein: CSARDRTGVGYTF. CDR3 DNA: TGCAGTGCTAGAGATAGGACAGGGGTTGGCTACACCTTC.